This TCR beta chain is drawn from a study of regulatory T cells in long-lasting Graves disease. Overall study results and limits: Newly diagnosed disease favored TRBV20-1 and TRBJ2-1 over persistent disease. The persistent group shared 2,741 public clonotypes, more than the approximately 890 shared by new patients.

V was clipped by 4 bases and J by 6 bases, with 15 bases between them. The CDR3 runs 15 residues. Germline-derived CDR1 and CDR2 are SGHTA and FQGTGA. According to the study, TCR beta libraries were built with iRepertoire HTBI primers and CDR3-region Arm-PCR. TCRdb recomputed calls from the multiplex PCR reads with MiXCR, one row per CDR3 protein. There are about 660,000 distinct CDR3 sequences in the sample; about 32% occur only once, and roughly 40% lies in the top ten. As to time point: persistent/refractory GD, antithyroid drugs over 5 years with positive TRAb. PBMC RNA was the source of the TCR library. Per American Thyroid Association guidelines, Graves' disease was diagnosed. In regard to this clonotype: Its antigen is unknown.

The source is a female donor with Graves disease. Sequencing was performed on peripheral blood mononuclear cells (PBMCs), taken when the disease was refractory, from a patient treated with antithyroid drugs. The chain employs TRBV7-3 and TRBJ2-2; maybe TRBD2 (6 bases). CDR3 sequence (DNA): TGTGCCAGCAGCTCCGGGACTTCCCACGCCGGGGAGCTGTTTTTT. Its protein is CASSSGTSHAGELFF.